This T cell receptor (beta chain) was retrieved from a study of blood T cells in healthy people across ages. Points on this clonotype: A junction boundary mismatches the germline segment, possibly from a read error.

This CDR3 has 12 amino acids. Germline-derived CDR1 and CDR2 are SGHRS and YFSETQ. PCR was performed a second time for roughly 7 to 12 cycles using a sample-barcoded 5' primer and a J-beta primer mix. In TCRdb, the 5' RACE reads were re-called with MiXCR into one record per CDR3 protein. The data show about 580,000 distinct CDR3 sequences, around 50% seen once. The sample was blood. This chain connects TRBV5-1 to TRBJ2-1; D might be TRBD2 (5 bases). The clonotype originates from a man older than 75 in good health. The CDR3 loop is CTSSLRVDEQFF. The CDR3 DNA follows: TGCACCAGCAGCTTGCGGGTCGATGAGCAGTTCTTC.